Reported below is one T cell receptor (beta chain). These data belong to a study of blood T cell repertoires in COVID-19. The germline gives CDR1 SGHDT, CDR2 YYEEEE. The V end lost 0 bases, the J end lost 5 bases, and 14 bases lay between the germline ends. This CDR3 spans 15 amino acids. TCRdb's copy holds only in-frame clones and misses some; the assay was immunoSEQ multiplex PCR. The sample gives fewer than 400,000 clones, roughly 90% of which show up once; around 9.3% is in the top ten. The chain is built from TRBV5-6 and TRBJ2-5; D is unresolved. Source material: PBMCs or T cells enriched from blood (not recorded which). This receptor was identified in a woman aged 18-30 years who had recovered from COVID-19. This CDR3 reads CASSLGPTGSETQYF. CDR3 coding DNA: TGTGCCAGCAGCTTGGGCCCCACCGGTTCCGAGACCCAGTACTTC.